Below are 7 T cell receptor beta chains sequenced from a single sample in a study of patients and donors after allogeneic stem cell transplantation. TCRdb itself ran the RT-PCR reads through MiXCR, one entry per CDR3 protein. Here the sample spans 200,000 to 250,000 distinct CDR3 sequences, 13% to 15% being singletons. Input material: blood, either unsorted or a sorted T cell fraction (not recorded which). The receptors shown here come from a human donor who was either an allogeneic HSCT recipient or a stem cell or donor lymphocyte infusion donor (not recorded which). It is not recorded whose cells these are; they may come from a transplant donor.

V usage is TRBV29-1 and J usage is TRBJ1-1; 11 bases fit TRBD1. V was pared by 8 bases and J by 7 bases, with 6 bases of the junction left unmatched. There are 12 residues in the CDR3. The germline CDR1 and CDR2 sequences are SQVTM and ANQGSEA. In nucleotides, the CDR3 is TGCAGCACGGACAGGGGGCGTAATGAAGCTTTCTTT. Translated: CSTDRGRNEAFF.

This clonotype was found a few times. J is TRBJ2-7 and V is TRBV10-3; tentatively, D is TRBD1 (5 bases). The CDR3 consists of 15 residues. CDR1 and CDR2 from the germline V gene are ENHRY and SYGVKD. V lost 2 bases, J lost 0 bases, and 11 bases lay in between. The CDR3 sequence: CAISESGAGSYEQYF. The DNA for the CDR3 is TGTGCCATCAGTGAGAGTGGGGCAGGCTCCTACGAGCAGTACTTC.

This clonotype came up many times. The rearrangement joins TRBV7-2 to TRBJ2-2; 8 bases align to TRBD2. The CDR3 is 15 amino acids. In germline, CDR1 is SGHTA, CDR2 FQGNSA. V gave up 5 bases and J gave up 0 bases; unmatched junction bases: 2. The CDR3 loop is CASSAGLANTGELFF. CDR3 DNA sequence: TGTGCCAGCAGCGCGGGACTAGCGAACACCGGGGAGCTGTTTTTT.

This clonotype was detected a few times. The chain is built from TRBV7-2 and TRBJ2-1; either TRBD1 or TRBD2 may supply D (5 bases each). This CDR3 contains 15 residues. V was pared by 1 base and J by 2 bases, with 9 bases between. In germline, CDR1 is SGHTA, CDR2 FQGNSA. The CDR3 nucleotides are TGTGCCAGCAGCTTAGTAAGGGGACCCTACAATGAGCAGTTCTTC. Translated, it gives CASSLVRGPYNEQFF.

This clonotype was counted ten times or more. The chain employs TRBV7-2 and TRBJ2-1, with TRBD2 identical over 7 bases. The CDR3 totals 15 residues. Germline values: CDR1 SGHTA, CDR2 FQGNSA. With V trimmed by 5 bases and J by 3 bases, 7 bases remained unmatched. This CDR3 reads CASSLASGFYNEQFF. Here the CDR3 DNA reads TGTGCCAGCAGCCTGGCTAGCGGTTTCTACAATGAGCAGTTCTTC.

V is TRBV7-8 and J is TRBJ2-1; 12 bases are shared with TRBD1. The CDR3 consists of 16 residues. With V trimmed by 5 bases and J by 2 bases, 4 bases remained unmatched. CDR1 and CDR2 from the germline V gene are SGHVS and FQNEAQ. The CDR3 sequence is CASSVGTGGTYNEQFF. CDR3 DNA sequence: TGTGCCAGCAGCGTGGGGACAGGGGGCACCTACAATGAGCAGTTCTTC.

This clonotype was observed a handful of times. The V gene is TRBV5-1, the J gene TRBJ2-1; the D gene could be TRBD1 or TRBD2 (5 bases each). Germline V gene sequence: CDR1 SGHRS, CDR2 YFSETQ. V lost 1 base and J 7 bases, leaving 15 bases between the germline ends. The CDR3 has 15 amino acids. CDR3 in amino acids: CASSLLGTPENEQFF. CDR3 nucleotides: TGCGCCAGCAGCTTGTTGGGGACCCCGGAGAATGAGCAGTTCTTC.